The next 26 T cell receptor beta chains were all read from a single sample in a study of blood T cells in healthy people across ages. A second PCR of 7 to 11 cycles used a sample-barcoded 5' primer and a J-beta primer mix. MiXCR was run by TCRdb on the 5' RACE reads, yielding one entry per CDR3 protein. Among roughly 2 million distinct CDR3 sequences, roughly 52% were seen once, and the ten largest hold approximately 2.1%. Sample: blood. These receptors were obtained from a woman in her thirties or forties in good health.

This chain links TRBV28 with TRBJ2-3; the match to TRBD1 covers 7 bases. The CDR3 loop spans 14 amino acids. In germline, CDR1 is MDHEN, CDR2 SYDVKM. The J segment lost 4 bases and the V segment lost 7 bases, leaving 8 bases of the junction unmatched. The CDR3 nucleotides are TGTGCCAGCAAGAGGCAGGGGGTCTCAGATACGCAGTATTTT. Amino acids: CASKRQGVSDTQYF.

This clonotype turned up a few times. The chain recombines TRBV12-3 or TRBV12-4 with TRBJ1-4, with D possibly TRBD1 on 5 matching bases. The CDR3 loop spans 13 amino acids. V gave up 5 bases and J gave up 7 bases, with 11 bases separating them. CDR3 sequence: CASSPGRGEKLFF. The CDR3 DNA reads as TGTGCCAGCAGTCCCGGGAGGGGTGAAAAACTGTTTTTT.

The chain couples TRBV5-1 to TRBJ2-1; possibly TRBD2 for D (6 bases). The V end lost 4 bases, the J end lost 2 bases, and 13 bases lay between the germline ends. The germline gives CDR1 SGHRS, CDR2 YFSETQ. The CDR3 totals 15 residues. The CDR3 region is CASSPGLYTYNEQFF. For the CDR3, the DNA is TGCGCCAGCAGCCCGGGACTTTATACCTACAATGAGCAGTTCTTC. Variable domain in full (rest from reference TRBV5-1 and TRBJ2-1): KAGVTQTPRYLIKTRGQQVTLSCSPISGHRSVSWYQQTPGQGLQFLFEYFSETQRNKGNFPGRFSGRQFSNSRSEMNVSTLELGDSALYLCASSPGLYTYNEQFFGPGTRLTVL.

V and J are TRBV6-2 or TRBV6-3 and TRBJ1-5, with TRBD1 matching over 9 bases. In germline, CDR1 is MNHEY, CDR2 SVGEGT. After removal of 2 bases from V and 4 bases from J, the junction contained 3 bases not matched to a gene. There are 15 residues in the CDR3. CDR3: CASSYTGGGNQPQHF. CDR3 bases: TGTGCCAGCAGTTACACAGGGGGCGGTAATCAGCCCCAGCATTTT.

The chain couples TRBV6-2 or TRBV6-3 to TRBJ1-5; TRBD1 aligns across 8 bases. Germline V lookup: CDR1 MNHEY, CDR2 SVGEGT. This CDR3 contains 14 residues. V lost 2 bases to trimming and J lost 6 bases; unmatched junction nucleotides: 3. CDR3 sequence reads: CASSYQGALQPQHF. In DNA form, the CDR3 reads TGTGCCAGCAGTTACCAGGGGGCCCTTCAGCCCCAGCATTTT.

This clonotype has just one count. This chain links TRBV11-2 with TRBJ2-7, with a weak D call TRBD2 (5 bases). The J call may be incorrect, as the DNA end agrees better with TRBJ2-5. The CDR3 has 15 residues. Germline assignment: CDR1 SGHAT and CDR2 FQNNGV. The CDR3 sequence: CASSFTLEAGETQYF. DNA of the CDR3: TGTGCCAGCAGCTTTACACTCGAGGCGGGAGAGACCCAGTACTTC.

This clonotype came up a few times. V is TRBV4-1 and J is TRBJ1-5; 7 positions agree with TRBD1. The junction had 8 bases not matched to a gene; V was cut back by 0 bases and J by 0 bases. This CDR3 is built from 18 residues. CDR1 is MGHRA and CDR2 is YSYEKL in the germline V gene. CDR3 DNA sequence: TGCGCCAGCAGCCAAGAAGAACAGGGGTCTTATAGCAATCAGCCCCAGCATTTT. The encoded protein is CASSQEEQGSYSNQPQHF.

The chain joins TRBV10-3 to TRBJ2-7, with D tentatively TRBD1 or TRBD2 (5 bases each). V was pared by 4 bases and J by 7 bases, with 23 bases between. The CDR3 sequence is 16 residues long. The germline V gene encodes CDR1 ENHRY and CDR2 SYGVKD. The CDR3 bases are TGTGCCATCAGTGGAAGTAGAGGGGATAACTACAATGAGCAGTACTTC. It specifies CAISGSRGDNYNEQYF.

V usage is TRBV5-1 and J usage is TRBJ1-2; 7 nucleotides align to TRBD1. The junction had 11 bases not matched to a gene; V was cut back by 5 bases and J by 7 bases. Germline-derived CDR1 and CDR2 are SGHRS and YFSETQ. There are 14 residues in the CDR3. The CDR3 DNA reads as TGCGCCAGCAGGTTCCGGGACAGCGCCCTTGGCTACACCTTC. Translated, it gives CASRFRDSALGYTF. Using reference TRBV5-1 and TRBJ1-2 for the parts outside the CDR3, the full variable domain is KAGVTQTPRYLIKTRGQQVTLSCSPISGHRSVSWYQQTPGQGLQFLFEYFSETQRNKGNFPGRFSGRQFSNSRSEMNVSTLELGDSALYLCASRFRDSALGYTFGSGTRLTVV.

J is TRBJ2-1 and V is TRBV10-3; TRBD1 or TRBD2 may be the D gene (5 bases each). The germline gives CDR1 ENHRY, CDR2 SYGVKD. The CDR3 spans 16 residues. Trimming removed 0 bases from V and 5 bases from J, with 14 bases in between. In DNA, the CDR3 is TGTGCCATCAGTGAGTCCATCGGTTTGGGGGACAATGAGCAGTTCTTC. Translated, it gives CAISESIGLGDNEQFF.

DNA for the CDR3: TGTGCCAGCAGTTTCGGTCAGACCGATGGCTACACCTTC. It encodes CASSFGQTDGYTF. V gene TRBV12-3 or TRBV12-4 combines with J gene TRBJ1-2, with D unresolved. V was trimmed by 3 bases and J by 6 bases, leaving 11 bases between them. The CDR3 is 13 amino acids.

This clonotype has just a few counts. This rearrangement joins TRBV4-1 to TRBJ2-5, with D possibly TRBD2 on 7 matching bases. The length of the CDR3 is 14 residues. Trimming removed 5 bases at V and 4 bases at J, with 14 bases between. Looked up from germline, CDR1 is MGHRA and CDR2 is YSYEKL. The CDR3 loop reads CASSGGAFTETQYF. CDR3 coding DNA: TGCGCCAGCAGCGGGGGGGCCTTTACAGAGACCCAGTACTTC.

This chain links TRBV6-5 with TRBJ1-5; weak D call: TRBD1 (5 bases). Trimming pared 2 bases from V and 5 bases from J, leaving 10 bases between. Germline CDR1 is MNHEY and CDR2 is SVGAGI. This CDR3 is built from 14 residues. The chain's CDR3 is CASSYAGVHQPQHF. Here the CDR3 DNA reads TGTGCCAGCAGTTACGCGGGGGTACATCAGCCCCAGCATTTT.

The V gene is TRBV7-2, the J gene TRBJ2-4; 11 bases line up with TRBD1. J lost 6 bases, V lost 7 bases, and 14 bases had no gene match. The CDR3 has 17 residues. Germline loops: CDR1 SGHTA, CDR2 FQGNSA. The chain's CDR3 is CASTLISGQGVVNIQYF. CDR3 bases: TGTGCCAGCACCCTGATATCGGGACAGGGGGTAGTAAACATTCAGTACTTC.

The gene calls are TRBV29-1 and TRBJ2-1; maybe TRBD1 (6 bases). Germline CDR1 is SQVTM and CDR2 is ANQGSEA. The CDR3 contains 15 residues. The V end lost 8 bases, the J end lost 0 bases, and 17 bases lay between the germline ends. CDR3 DNA: TGCAGCACCCCAGGGGCCAGCCTCTCCTACAATGAGCAGTTCTTC. This encodes CSTPGASLSYNEQFF.

With respect to this clonotype: The junction differs from germline at one of its ends, possibly a read error. The chain carries TRBV10-1 and TRBJ1-1, with TRBD1 as a possible D gene (6 bases). CDR1 and CDR2 from the germline V gene are WNHNN and SYGVQD (reference sequence). The CDR3 contains 14 residues. The CDR3 region is CASGEGGTNTEAFF. The CDR3 nucleotides are TGCGCCAGCGGTGAAGGGGGAACGAACACTGAAGCTTTCTTT.

V and J are TRBV20-1 and TRBJ2-7; 8 positions agree with TRBD1. CDR3 length equals 15 residues. V shed 1 base, J shed 2 bases, and the junction held 7 bases outside the gene matches. CDR1 is DFQATT, CDR2 SNEGSKA, per germline (reference sequence). The CDR3, as DNA: TGCAGTGCTAGAGCCCCCCGGGACAGGCCCTACGAGCAGTACTTC. This encodes CSARAPRDRPYEQYF.

The chain is built from TRBV29-1 and TRBJ1-4, with TRBD1 identical over 7 bases. The V gene's germline CDR1 is SQVTM and CDR2 ANQGSEA. The CDR3 covers 14 residues. The CDR3 protein is CNVVRGGGGEKLFF. The CDR3 DNA reads as TGCAACGTCGTGAGGGGAGGAGGGGGCGAAAAACTGTTTTTT.

The chain uses TRBV24-1 and TRBJ2-3; 8 bases line up with TRBD2. The J segment lost 6 bases and the V segment lost 7 bases, leaving 11 bases of the junction unmatched. The germline gives CDR1 KGHDR, CDR2 SFDVKD. This CDR3 spans 15 amino acids. The CDR3 is CATSIGAGAGDTQYF. The CDR3 coding sequence is TGTGCCACCAGCATCGGAGCGGGGGCTGGGGATACGCAGTATTTT.

The CDR3 loop reads CSGTELYSNQPQHF. CDR3 sequence (DNA): TGCAGTGGGACAGAGTTGTATAGCAATCAGCCCCAGCATTTT. The V and J genes are TRBV20-1 and TRBJ1-5; TRBD1 is a possible D gene (6 bases). The CDR3 has 14 residues. Germline CDR1 and CDR2: DFQATT and SNEGSKA (reference sequence). Trimming pared 7 bases from V and 0 bases from J, leaving 13 bases between.

Only a few counts were recorded for this clonotype. J is TRBJ2-1 and V is TRBV7-2; the D is unclear. Trimming took off 0 bases at V and 8 bases at J, with 5 bases between the two ends. The CDR3 consists of 12 residues. Germline-derived CDR1 and CDR2 are SGHTA and FQGNSA. Here the CDR3 DNA reads TGTGCCAGCAGCTTAGCGTATCATGAGCAGTTCTTC. It is translated as CASSLAYHEQFF.

This clonotype was counted only a few times. The gene calls are TRBV3-1 and TRBJ2-5, with D possibly being TRBD1 (7 bases). This CDR3 is built from 14 residues. V was pared by 4 bases and J by 3 bases, with 12 bases between. Per germline, CDR1 LGHDT and CDR2 YNNKEL (reference sequence). Here the CDR3 reads CASSRGTVKETQYF. CDR3 nucleotides: TGTGCCAGCAGCCGCGGGACAGTCAAAGAGACCCAGTACTTC.

The chain has TRBV4-3 and TRBJ2-1; TRBD1 aligns across 8 bases. With 4 bases clipped from V and 5 bases from J, the junction kept 7 bases outside the gene matches. The germline gives CDR1 LGHNA, CDR2 YSLEER. The CDR3 contains 15 residues. In nucleotides, the CDR3 is TGCGCCAGCAGCCCCTCAGGGGGCGTCGACAATGAGCAGTTCTTC. It encodes CASSPSGGVDNEQFF.

V usage is TRBV3-1 and J usage is TRBJ2-3; perhaps TRBD1 as D (5 bases). Trimming removed 4 bases from V and 3 bases from J, with 17 bases in between. The CDR3 extends over 16 amino acids. Germline V gives CDR1 LGHDT, CDR2 YNNKEL (reference sequence). The CDR3 protein is CASSPSDKWGTDTQYF. The DNA of the CDR3 is TGTGCCAGCAGCCCCTCGGACAAGTGGGGTACAGATACGCAGTATTTT.

The table lists this clonotype with a few counts. The chain has TRBV6-5 and TRBJ2-1; 9 bases are shared with TRBD1. With 0 bases clipped from V and 7 bases from J, the junction kept 4 bases outside the gene matches. The germline V gene encodes CDR1 MNHEY and CDR2 SVGAGI. The CDR3 covers 15 residues. The chain's CDR3 is CASSYSRTGANEQFF. DNA for the CDR3: TGTGCCAGCAGTTACTCCAGGACAGGGGCGAATGAGCAGTTCTTC.

This clonotype has only a few counts. The J gene is TRBJ2-7, the V gene TRBV7-2; D gene uncertain. This CDR3 has 14 residues. Trimming stripped 0 bases from V and 1 base from J, with 7 bases between. The germline V gene encodes CDR1 SGHTA and CDR2 FQGNSA. CDR3 in amino acids: CASSLARNSYEQYF. The CDR3 DNA reads as TGTGCCAGCAGCTTAGCGCGGAATTCCTACGAGCAGTACTTC.